These 14 T cell receptor beta chains were sequenced from one sample in a study of T cell responses to AZD1222 COVID-19 vaccine. Assay: immunoSEQ multiplex PCR; the TCRdb copy retains only in-frame clones and omits some. The sample carries 80,000 to 100,000 clones, over 75% recorded once. Here the sequenced sample was peripheral blood, taken 28 days after the second AZD1222 dose. The receptors were gathered from an adult who received the AZD1222 COVID-19 vaccine.

This chain joins TRBV9 and TRBJ1-5, with D possibly TRBD1 on 6 matching bases. In germline, CDR1 is SGDLS, CDR2 YYNGEE. The V end lost 3 bases, the J end lost 4 bases, and 14 bases lay between the germline ends. The CDR3 consists of 15 residues. DNA of the CDR3: TGTGCCAGCAGCGGAATTGGGGACATAAATCAGCCCCAGCATTTT. It codes for CASSGIGDINQPQHF.

This rearrangement joins TRBV9 to TRBJ1-1; unclear D gene. With 3 bases removed from V and 2 bases from J, the gap between germline ends came to 8 bases. From germline, CDR1 is SGDLS and CDR2 YYNGEE. This CDR3 region has 13 residues. This chain's CDR3 is CASSGQINTEAFF. Here the CDR3 DNA reads TGTGCCAGCAGCGGGCAGATCAACACTGAAGCTTTCTTT.

V gene TRBV3-1 (or the pseudogene TRBV3-2) combines with J gene TRBJ1-4, with TRBD1 identical over 8 bases. V dropped 1 base and J dropped 5; count of bases not matched to a gene: 3. The CDR3 extends over 15 amino acids. Per the germline V gene, CDR1 is LGHDT and CDR2 is YNNKEL (reference sequence). Here the CDR3 reads CASSQGRQGNEKLFF. The DNA for the CDR3 is TGTGCCAGCAGCCAAGGAAGACAGGGGAATGAAAAACTGTTTTTT.

In this sample, this clone turned up once. J is TRBJ2-7 and V is TRBV25-1; 9 bases agree with TRBD1. The CDR3 is made up of 15 amino acids. J lost 7 bases, V lost 0 bases, and 7 bases had no gene match. Germline V gene data show CDR1 as MGHDK and CDR2 as SYGVNS. The CDR3: CASSEYRTGVGEQYF. CDR3 sequence (DNA): TGTGCCAGCAGTGAATACAGGACAGGGGTGGGGGAGCAGTACTTC.

This clone was seen a handful of times. The chain recombines TRBV12-5 with TRBJ1-5; no reliable D call. The length of the CDR3 is 18 residues. The germline CDR1 and CDR2 sequences are LGHNT and FRNRAP. V lost 7 bases and J 4 bases, leaving 26 bases between the germline ends. Written as DNA, the CDR3 is TGTGCTAGTGCCGTTGCATCGGGATTACTAGATCAAAATCAGCCCCAGCATTTT. It is translated as CASAVASGLLDQNQPQHF. The full variable domain, with the rest looked up from reference TRBV12-5 and TRBJ1-5, is DARVTQTPRHKVTEMGQEVTMRCQPILGHNTVFWYRQTMMQGLELLAYFRNRAPLDDSGMPKDRFSAEMPDATLATLKIQPSEPRDSAVYFCASAVASGLLDQNQPQHFGDGTRLSIL.

The chain joins TRBV14 to TRBJ1-4, with 11 nucleotides matching TRBD1. Per the germline V gene, CDR1 is SGHDN and CDR2 is FVKESK. The length of the CDR3 is 18 residues. The J segment lost 0 bases and the V segment lost 4 bases, leaving 7 bases of the junction unmatched. The CDR3 sequence: CASSPGQGVFATNEKLFF. The DNA for the CDR3 is TGTGCCAGCAGCCCGGGACAGGGGGTGTTCGCAACTAATGAAAAACTGTTTTTT.

The chain joins TRBV7-2 to TRBJ1-1, with D tentatively TRBD1 (5 bases). CDR3 length equals 15 residues. Germline CDR1 is SGHTA and CDR2 is FQGNSA. Trimming shortened V by 6 bases and J by 0 bases, and 14 bases separated the two germline ends. Here the CDR3 reads CASSPSGRMNTEAFF. CDR3 DNA sequence: TGTGCCAGCAGTCCGTCGGGACGGATGAACACTGAAGCTTTCTTT.

V is TRBV7-9 and J is TRBJ2-5; D is perhaps TRBD2 (6 bases). Germline CDR1 is SEHNR and CDR2 is FQNEAQ (reference sequence). The germline V and J ends were trimmed by 10 bases and 1 base, with 16 bases remaining between them. CDR3 size: 14 residues. The DNA for the CDR3 is TGTGCCACCGCGGCTAGCGACGCCCAAGAGACCCAGTACTTC. As protein: CATAASDAQETQYF.

The chain has TRBV12-5 and TRBJ1-2; TRBD1 agrees at 7 bases. Looked up from germline, CDR1 is LGHNT and CDR2 is FRNRAP. The junction had 8 bases not matched to a gene; V was cut back by 6 bases and J by 4 bases. There are 14 residues in the CDR3. The CDR3 sequence is CASGGLGQVYGYTF. The CDR3 bases are TGTGCTAGTGGGGGACTCGGACAGGTCTATGGCTACACCTTC.

The chain is built from TRBV28 and TRBJ2-7; 12 nucleotides line up with TRBD2. The CDR3 is made up of 15 amino acids. Per the germline V gene, CDR1 is MDHEN and CDR2 is SYDVKM. Unmatched junction bases numbered 8, after V lost 8 bases and J lost 3 bases. This CDR3 reads CASSGTSGHYYEQYF. In DNA form, the CDR3 reads TGTGCCAGCTCCGGGACTAGCGGGCATTACTACGAGCAGTACTTC.

The V and J genes are TRBV5-4 and TRBJ1-4, with D possibly matching TRBD1 (5 bases). Germline V lookup: CDR1 SGHNT, CDR2 YYREEE (reference sequence). Trimming removed 1 base at V and 8 bases at J, with 15 bases between. The CDR3 extends over 15 amino acids. The CDR3 loop reads CASSLSPQGFEKLFF. DNA of the CDR3: TGTGCCAGCAGCTTGTCCCCGCAGGGTTTCGAAAAACTGTTTTTT.

Only one count was recorded for this clone. This chain links TRBV7-2 with TRBJ1-6; D not resolved. Germline CDR1 and CDR2: SGHTA and FQGNSA. Trimming took off 1 base at V and 9 bases at J, with 16 bases between the two ends. CDR3 length equals 16 residues. The CDR3 nucleotides are TGTGCCAGCAGCTTAGTTGGGCCCCGGGCGGGTTCACCCCTCCACTTT. Protein: CASSLVGPRAGSPLHF.

This sequence joins TRBV5-1 and TRBJ2-1; TRBD2 matches 8 bases. J gave up 4 bases and V 7 bases, and 10 bases lay outside the gene matches. Germline CDR1 is SGHRS and CDR2 is YFSETQ. The CDR3 loop spans 15 amino acids. The CDR3 DNA reads TGCGCCAGCGGAGGGAGCGGGAGCCGGTACAATGAGCAGTTCTTC. It is translated as CASGGSGSRYNEQFF.

This chain connects TRBV30 to TRBJ1-5; possibly TRBD1 for D (5 bases). CDR3 length: 13 amino acids. CDR1 is GTSNPN and CDR2 is SVGIG in the germline V gene (reference sequence). Trimming stripped 8 bases from V and 3 bases from J, with 14 bases between. The CDR3 is CALDISPNQPQHF. CDR3 DNA sequence: TGTGCCCTGGACATATCCCCCAATCAGCCCCAGCATTTT.